The 5 T cell receptor beta chains below all came from one sample that was sequenced in a study of T cell responses to AZD1222 COVID-19 vaccine. Here immunoSEQ multiplex PCR was the method, and the copy in TCRdb shows in-frame clones only, minus some. Seen here are 75,000 to 90,000 clones, roughly 80% observed once, and the top ten hold around 21%. Sequencing used peripheral blood, obtained on day 0 of AZD1222 vaccination. All receptors come from an adult in good health.

This clone occurred once. This rearrangement joins TRBV7-2 to TRBJ2-7; 15 bases agree with TRBD2. Trimming removed 3 bases from V and 3 bases from J; junction bases left unmatched: 9. The CDR3 extends over 18 amino acids. The germline CDR1 and CDR2 sequences are SGHTA and FQGNSA. The CDR3 DNA sequence: TGTGCCAGCAGCTTGGGTAGCGGACTAGCGGGAGGGCACTACGAGCAGTACTTC. This gives the protein CASSLGSGLAGGHYEQYF.

The chain joins TRBV25-1 to TRBJ1-1; TRBD1 aligns across 9 bases. The CDR3 length is 15 residues. V lost 4 bases, J lost 6 bases, and 9 bases stayed unmatched. Per the germline V gene, CDR1 is MGHDK and CDR2 is SYGVNS. The CDR3 region is CASSAEGQGWAEAFF. DNA of the CDR3: TGTGCCAGCAGTGCAGAGGGACAGGGATGGGCTGAAGCTTTCTTT.

This chain connects TRBV5-4 to TRBJ1-2; 8 bases match TRBD1. V dropped 4 bases and J dropped 2; count of bases not matched to a gene: 7. Germline loops: CDR1 SGHNT, CDR2 YYREEE (reference sequence). The CDR3 runs 15 residues. The CDR3 region has the DNA TGTGCCAGCAGCCCGGCGCAGGGGGCGAACTATGGCTACACCTTC. Translating gives CASSPAQGANYGYTF.

The genes are TRBV14 and TRBJ1-4; 7 bases align to TRBD1. There are 16 residues in the CDR3. CDR1 is SGHDN, CDR2 FVKESK, per germline. Germline trimming cut 1 base from V and 1 base from J; bases unmatched to any gene: 3. For the CDR3, the DNA is TGTGCCAGCAGCCAAGGCACAGGGGTAACTAATGAAAAACTGTTTTTT. It encodes CASSQGTGVTNEKLFF.

This chain connects TRBV10-3 to TRBJ1-2; 10 bases match TRBD1. The CDR3 has 14 amino acids. Losses at the gene ends were 5 bases for V and 7 bases for J; bases not matched to a gene: 7. From germline, CDR1 is ENHRY and CDR2 SYGVKD. CDR3: CAISPGQGSGGYTF. The CDR3 DNA sequence: TGTGCCATCAGTCCGGGACAGGGGTCGGGTGGCTACACCTTC.